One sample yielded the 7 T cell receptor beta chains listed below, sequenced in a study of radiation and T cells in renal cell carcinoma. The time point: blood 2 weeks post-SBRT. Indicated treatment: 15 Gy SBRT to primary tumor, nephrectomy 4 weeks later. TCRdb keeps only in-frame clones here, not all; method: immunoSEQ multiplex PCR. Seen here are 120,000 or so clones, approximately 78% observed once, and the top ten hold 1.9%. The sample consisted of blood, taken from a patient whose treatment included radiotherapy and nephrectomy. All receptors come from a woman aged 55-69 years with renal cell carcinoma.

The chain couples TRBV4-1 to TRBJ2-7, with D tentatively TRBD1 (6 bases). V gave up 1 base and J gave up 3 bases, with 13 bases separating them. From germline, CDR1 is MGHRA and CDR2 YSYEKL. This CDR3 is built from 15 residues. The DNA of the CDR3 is TGCGCCAGCAGCCAAGCGGCGAGGGGGTACTACGAGCAGTACTTC. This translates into CASSQAARGYYEQYF.

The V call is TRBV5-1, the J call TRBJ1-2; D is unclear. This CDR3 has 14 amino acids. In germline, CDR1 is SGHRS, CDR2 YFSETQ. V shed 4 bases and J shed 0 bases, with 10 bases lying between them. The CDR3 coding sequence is TGCGCCAGCAGCCTGATAACCGCTAACTATGGCTACACCTTC. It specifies CASSLITANYGYTF.

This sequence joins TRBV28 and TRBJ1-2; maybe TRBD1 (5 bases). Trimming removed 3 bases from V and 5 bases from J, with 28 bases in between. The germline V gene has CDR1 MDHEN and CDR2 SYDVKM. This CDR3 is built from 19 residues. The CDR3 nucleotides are TGTGCCAGCAGTTTCGTTGGCAGGGTGATAGTTACACTTCCGTATGGCTACACCTTC. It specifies CASSFVGRVIVTLPYGYTF.

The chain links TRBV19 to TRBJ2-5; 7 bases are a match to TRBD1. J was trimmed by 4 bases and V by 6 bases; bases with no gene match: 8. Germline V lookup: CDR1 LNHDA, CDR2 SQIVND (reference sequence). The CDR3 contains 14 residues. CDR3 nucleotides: TGTGCCAGTAGGCCGACAGGGATGTTAGAGACCCAGTACTTC. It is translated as CASRPTGMLETQYF.

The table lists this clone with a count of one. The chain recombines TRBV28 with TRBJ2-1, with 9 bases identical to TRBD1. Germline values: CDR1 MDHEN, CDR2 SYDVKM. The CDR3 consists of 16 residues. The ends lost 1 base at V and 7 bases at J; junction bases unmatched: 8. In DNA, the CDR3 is TGTGCCAGCAGTTTATTCTTAGGTGGACAGGGGAATGAGCAGTTCTTC. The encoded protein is CASSLFLGGQGNEQFF. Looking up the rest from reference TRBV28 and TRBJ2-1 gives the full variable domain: DVKVTQSSRYLVKRTGEKVFLECVQDMDHENMFWYRQDPGLGLRLIYFSYDVKMKEKGDIPEGYSVSREKKERFSLILESASTNQTSMYLCASSLFLGGQGNEQFFGPGTRLTVL.

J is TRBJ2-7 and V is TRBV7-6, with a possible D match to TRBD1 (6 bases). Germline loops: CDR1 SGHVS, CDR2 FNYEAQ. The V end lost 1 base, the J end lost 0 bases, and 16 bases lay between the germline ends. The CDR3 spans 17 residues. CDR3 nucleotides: TGTGCCAGCAGCTTAGGGGACACGGAGACTTTCTCCTACGAGCAGTACTTC. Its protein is CASSLGDTETFSYEQYF.

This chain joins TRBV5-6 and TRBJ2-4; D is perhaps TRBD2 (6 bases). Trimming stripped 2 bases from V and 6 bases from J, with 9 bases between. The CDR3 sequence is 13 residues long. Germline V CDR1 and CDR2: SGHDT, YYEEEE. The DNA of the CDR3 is TGTGCCAGCAGCTTCATCGGGGGAAACATTCAGTACTTC. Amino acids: CASSFIGGNIQYF.